This T cell receptor beta chain was captured in a study of shared clonotypes between healthy human individuals. For the study at large: Aged between 18 and 49, the donors were two women and three men.

As to this clone: Its antigen is currently unknown.

The donors, all of them Caucasian adults, lived in Nashville, Tennessee. Findings and caveats of the study: Clonotype sharing among donors was expected to depend on sequencing depth. The study drew on few donors, limiting represented genetic and exposure-history diversity.

The protocol was immunoSEQ multiplex PCR, while the TCRdb copy is restricted to in-frame clones and leaves out a portion. Seen here are 400,000 to 600,000 clones, roughly 77% observed once, and the top ten hold 13%. Sequencing was carried out using PBMCs. The sequence was obtained from a middle-aged woman in good health. Some clones in this sample may be carry-over from other donors' samples.

CDR3 coding DNA: TGTGCCTGGAAGCCTTTCAGGAATAACTATGGCTACACCTTC. Encoded protein: CAWKPFRNNYGYTF. This rearrangement joins TRBV30 to TRBJ1-2; D not certain. The germline V gene encodes CDR1 GTSNPN and CDR2 SVGIG (reference sequence). Trimming shortened V by 4 bases and J by 1 base, and 13 bases separated the two germline ends. The CDR3 is 14 amino acids.